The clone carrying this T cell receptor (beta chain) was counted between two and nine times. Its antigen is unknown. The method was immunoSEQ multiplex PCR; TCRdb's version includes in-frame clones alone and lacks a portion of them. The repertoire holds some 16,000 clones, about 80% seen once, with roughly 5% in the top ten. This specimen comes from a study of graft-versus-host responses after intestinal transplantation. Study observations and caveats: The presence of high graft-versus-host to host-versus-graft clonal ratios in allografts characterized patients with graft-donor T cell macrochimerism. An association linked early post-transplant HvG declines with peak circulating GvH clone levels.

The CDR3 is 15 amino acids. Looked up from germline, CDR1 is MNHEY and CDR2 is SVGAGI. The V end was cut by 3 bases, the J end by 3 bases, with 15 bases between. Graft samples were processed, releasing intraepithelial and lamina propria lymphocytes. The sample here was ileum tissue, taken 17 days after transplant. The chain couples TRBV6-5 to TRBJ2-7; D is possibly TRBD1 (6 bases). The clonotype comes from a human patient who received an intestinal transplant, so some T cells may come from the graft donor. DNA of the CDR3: TGTGCCAGCAGTTATTCCTTTGAGGGGGACTACGAGCAGTACTTC. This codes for CASSYSFEGDYEQYF.